Following are 21 T cell receptor beta chains from one sample sequenced in a study of blood T cell repertoires in COVID-19 (dated by TCRdb to the early 2020s). Libraries were constructed by the immunoSEQ multiplex PCR assay. In TCRdb, the immuneACCESS table is reduced to in-frame sequences with V and J assigned. These tables do not hold every clone; where another copy was compared, an unresolved V gene accounts for under half, and the others remain unexplained. Present in this sample are approximately 52,000 clones, about nine tenths of which were seen just once. 14% of the sample is held by the ten biggest clonotypes. The sample was peripheral blood. These receptor sequences come from a human donor with active COVID-19. The donor label of this sample is uncertain.

The J gene is TRBJ2-5, the V gene TRBV2; D unresolved. Germline assignment: CDR1 SNHLY and CDR2 FYNNEI. The CDR3 is made up of 15 amino acids. Deletions cut 2 bases from V and 3 bases from J, with 13 bases between. CDR3 sequence: CASSERRLVKETQYF. The CDR3 DNA follows: TGTGCCAGCAGTGAACGGCGCCTAGTAAAAGAGACCCAGTACTTC.

The gene calls are TRBV3-1 (or the pseudogene TRBV3-2) and TRBJ1-2; tentatively, D is TRBD1 (5 bases). V dropped 2 bases and J dropped 5 bases, with 6 bases sitting between them. This CDR3 has 12 amino acids. CDR1 is LGHDT and CDR2 is YNNKEL in the germline V gene (reference sequence). This CDR3 reads CASSQKGYGYTF. CDR3 nucleotides: TGTGCCAGCAGCCAAAAGGGGTATGGCTACACCTTC.

This chain links TRBV4-2 with TRBJ1-4; D possibly corresponds to TRBD1 (6 bases). CDR1 is LGHNA, CDR2 YNFKEQ, per germline. The CDR3 contains 19 residues. Trimming stripped 2 bases from V and 0 bases from J, with 19 bases between. The CDR3, as DNA: TGTGCCAGCAGCCAACCCGGCCCTACAGGGCTTGCAACTAATGAAAAACTGTTTTTT. It specifies CASSQPGPTGLATNEKLFF.

This clone was recorded once. This chain links TRBV12-3 or TRBV12-4 with TRBJ2-7; 9 nucleotides line up with TRBD2. This CDR3 spans 13 amino acids. J gave up 5 bases and V 3 bases, and 2 bases lay outside the gene matches. Here the CDR3 reads CASSFSGSHEQYF. CDR3 DNA: TGTGCCAGCAGTTTTAGCGGGAGTCACGAGCAGTACTTC.

V usage is TRBV7-3 and J usage is TRBJ2-7, with TRBD2 matching 9 bases. This CDR3 has 17 amino acids. Trimming at V came to 2 bases and at J to 2 bases, leaving 10 bases not matched to a gene. CDR1 is SGHTA, CDR2 FQGTGA, per germline. DNA for the CDR3: TGTGCCAGCAGCTTAGCGGGAGGGCCAGCTACGCCCTACGAGCAGTACTTC. Its translation is CASSLAGGPATPYEQYF.

The chain is built from TRBV5-4 and TRBJ2-6, with 10 bases that match TRBD1. CDR1 SGHNT and CDR2 YYREEE come from the germline V gene (reference sequence). CDR3 size: 18 residues. The J segment lost 0 bases and the V segment lost 1 base, leaving 4 bases of the junction unmatched. The CDR3 here is CASSLIGQGGSGANVLTF. CDR3 sequence (DNA): TGTGCCAGCAGCTTGATCGGACAGGGGGGCTCTGGGGCCAACGTCCTGACTTTC.

The gene calls are TRBV4-3 and TRBJ1-1; D uncertain. Trimming pared 4 bases from V and 0 bases from J, leaving 12 bases between. CDR3 length: 15 amino acids. Germline values: CDR1 LGHNA, CDR2 YSLEER. The CDR3 is CASSRRRQMNTEAFF. The CDR3 nucleotides are TGCGCCAGCAGCCGGAGGCGTCAAATGAACACTGAAGCTTTCTTT.

The chain carries TRBV18 and TRBJ1-6; 7 nucleotides match TRBD1. Germline V gene data show CDR1 as KGHSH and CDR2 as LQKENI. CDR3 length: 15 residues. V dropped 3 bases and J dropped 9; count of bases not matched to a gene: 8. CDR3 sequence reads: CASSPGTVGASPLHF. Written as DNA, the CDR3 is TGTGCCAGCTCACCGGGGACAGTCGGTGCTTCACCCCTCCACTTT.

Comments on this clone: The sample contains more than one DNA sequence encoding this CDR3. The chain is built from TRBV27 and TRBJ2-7; TRBD1 might be the D (6 bases). The germline V gene encodes CDR1 MNHEY and CDR2 SMNVEV (reference sequence). V lost 3 bases and J lost 2, with 8 bases in between. There are 13 residues in the CDR3. This chain's CDR3 is CASSLTGAYEQYF. The CDR3 coding sequence is TGTGCCAGCAGTTTGACAGGAGCCTACGAGCAGTACTTC.

V gene TRBV7-9 combines with J gene TRBJ2-7, with 9 bases lining up with TRBD2. The junction had 16 bases not matched to a gene; V was cut back by 5 bases and J by 2 bases. The CDR3 runs 18 residues. Germline CDR1 and CDR2: SEHNR and FQNEAQ (reference sequence). The CDR3 region has the DNA TGTGCCAGCAGCACTAGCTTAGCGGGAGCCCCCAGGACCTACGAGCAGTACTTC. Its translation: CASSTSLAGAPRTYEQYF.

The chain has TRBV2 and TRBJ2-1; D remains ambiguous. CDR3 length equals 13 residues. The V end lost 6 bases, the J end lost 6 bases, and 12 bases lay between the germline ends. CDR1 SNHLY and CDR2 FYNNEI come from the germline V gene. CDR3 residues: CASRTEFSNEQFF. The CDR3 nucleotides are TGTGCCAGCAGAACAGAGTTTTCCAATGAGCAGTTCTTC.

The J gene is TRBJ2-3, the V gene TRBV25-1, with TRBD2 matching over 12 bases. Germline V lookup: CDR1 MGHDK, CDR2 SYGVNS. The CDR3 contains 17 residues. The V gene end was trimmed by 0 bases and the J gene end by 6 bases; junction bases not matched to a gene: 7. In nucleotides, the CDR3 is TGTGCCAGCAGTGAATATACGACTAGCGGGGGTTTTGATACGCAGTATTTT. Its protein is CASSEYTTSGGFDTQYF.

The CDR3 nucleotides are TGTGCCAGCAGCTTGGCCGTGACAGTAGCCAAAAACATTCAGTACTTC. Its translation is CASSLAVTVAKNIQYF. The J gene is TRBJ2-4, the V gene TRBV5-8; the D gene is possibly TRBD1 (5 bases). Germline values: CDR1 SGHTS, CDR2 YDEGEE. This CDR3 contains 16 residues. The V end lost 0 bases, the J end lost 0 bases, and 10 bases lay between the germline ends.

The CDR3 reads CASTRFSGANVLTF. CDR3 DNA: TGTGCCAGCACTCGTTTCTCTGGGGCCAACGTCCTGACTTTC. The chain has TRBV27 and TRBJ2-6; D is unclear. The ends were cut back, 7 bases at V and 0 bases at J, with 7 bases in the middle. The CDR3 is made up of 14 amino acids. Germline CDR1 MNHEY, CDR2 SMNVEV (reference sequence).

V and J are TRBV19 and TRBJ1-1, with D tentatively TRBD1 (5 bases). The germline V and J ends were trimmed by 4 bases and 7 bases, with 25 bases remaining between them. The CDR3 is 17 amino acids. CDR1 is LNHDA, CDR2 SQIVND, per germline (reference sequence). The CDR3 region is CASSRTDKGLSSGEAFF. The CDR3 DNA follows: TGTGCCAGTAGTAGGACCGACAAGGGGCTCTCGTCTGGTGAAGCTTTCTTT.

This chain links TRBV5-1 with TRBJ2-7; tentative D call: TRBD1 (8 bases). The CDR3 has 15 residues. Per germline, CDR1 SGHRS and CDR2 YFSETQ. V lost 0 bases to trimming and J lost 4 bases, with 14 bases between them. CDR3 DNA: TGCGCCAGCAGCTTGGTTACAGGGGGGGAGTACGAGCAGTACTTC. This codes for CASSLVTGGEYEQYF.

This clone was recorded a few times. This chain uses TRBV5-1 with TRBJ2-7; 9 nucleotides match TRBD1. This CDR3 has 16 residues. Germline CDR1 SGHRS, CDR2 YFSETQ. The junction had 5 bases not matched to a gene; V was cut back by 0 bases and J by 1 base. The CDR3 sequence is CASSLGPGTGSYEQYF. Written as DNA, the CDR3 is TGCGCCAGCAGCTTGGGCCCCGGGACAGGGTCCTACGAGCAGTACTTC. The variable domain in full, completed from reference TRBV5-1 and TRBJ2-7, reads KAGVTQTPRYLIKTRGQQVTLSCSPISGHRSVSWYQQTPGQGLQFLFEYFSETQRNKGNFPGRFSGRQFSNSRSEMNVSTLELGDSALYLCASSLGPGTGSYEQYFGPGTRLTVT.

The rearrangement links TRBV5-1 to TRBJ2-5; a possible D gene is TRBD1 (6 bases). This CDR3 contains 15 residues. Germline CDR1 is SGHRS and CDR2 is YFSETQ. V gave up 3 bases and J gave up 5 bases, with 17 bases separating them. CDR3 in amino acids: CASSSLRQGKETQYF. CDR3 in DNA: TGCGCCAGCAGCTCCCTGCGCCAGGGGAAGGAGACCCAGTACTTC.

The chain has TRBV29-1 and TRBJ1-1; no firm D call. Germline loops: CDR1 SQVTM, CDR2 ANQGSEA. Trimming shortened V by 3 bases and J by 4 bases, and 9 bases separated the two germline ends. The CDR3 is made up of 12 amino acids. The CDR3 here is CSVDPLGTEAFF. Written as DNA, the CDR3 is TGCAGCGTTGATCCCCTAGGCACTGAAGCTTTCTTT.

The CDR3 DNA reads TGTGCCAGCAGTTTATCGCGTTCCTCCCTTGAAGCTTTCTTT. Translated, it gives CASSLSRSSLEAFF. The rearrangement uses TRBV27 and TRBJ1-1; unclear D gene. Trimming removed 0 bases from V and 7 bases from J, with 12 bases in between. Germline CDR1 is MNHEY and CDR2 is SMNVEV (reference sequence). The CDR3 runs to 14 residues.

This chain uses TRBV27 with TRBJ1-3, with D uncertain. Germline V gives CDR1 MNHEY, CDR2 SMNVEV (reference sequence). Trimming stripped 6 bases from V and 0 bases from J, with 12 bases between. The CDR3 has 15 residues. The CDR3 nucleotides read TGTGCCAGCAGCTATGACGGGAACTCTGGAAACACCATATATTTT. Protein sequence: CASSYDGNSGNTIYF.